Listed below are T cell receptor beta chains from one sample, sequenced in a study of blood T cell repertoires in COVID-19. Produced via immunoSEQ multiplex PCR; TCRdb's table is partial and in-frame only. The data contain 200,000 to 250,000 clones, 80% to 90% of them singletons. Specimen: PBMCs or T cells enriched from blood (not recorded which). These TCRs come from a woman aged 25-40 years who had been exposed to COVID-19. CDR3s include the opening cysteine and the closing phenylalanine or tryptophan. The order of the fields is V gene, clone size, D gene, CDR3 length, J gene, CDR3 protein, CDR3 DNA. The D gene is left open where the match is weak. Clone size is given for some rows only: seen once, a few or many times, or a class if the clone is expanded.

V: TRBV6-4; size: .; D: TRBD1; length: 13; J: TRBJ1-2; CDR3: CASSDGTVASYTF; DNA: TGTGCCAGCAGTGACGGGACAGTTGCGAGCTACACCTTC
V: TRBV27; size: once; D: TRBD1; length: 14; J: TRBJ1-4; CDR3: CASSLRDREAKLFF; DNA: TGTGCCAGCAGTTTACGGGACAGGGAGGCGAAACTGTTTTTT
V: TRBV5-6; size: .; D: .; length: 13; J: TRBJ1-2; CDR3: CASSLVGGEGYTF; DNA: TGTGCCAGCAGCTTGGTGGGGGGAGAAGGCTACACCTTC
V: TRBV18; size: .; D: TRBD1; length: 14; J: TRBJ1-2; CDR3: CASSPTGINYGYTF; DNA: TGTGCCAGCTCGCCGACAGGGATAAACTATGGCTACACCTTC
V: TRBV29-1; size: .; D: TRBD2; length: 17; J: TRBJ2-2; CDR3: CSVEDGALAGLGGELFF; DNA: TGCAGCGTTGAAGATGGGGCCCTAGCGGGATTGGGCGGGGAGCTGTTTTTT
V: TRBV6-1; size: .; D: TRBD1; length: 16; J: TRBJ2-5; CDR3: CASSGEGDRAQETQYF; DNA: TGTGCCAGCAGTGGGGAGGGGGACAGGGCTCAAGAGACCCAGTACTTC
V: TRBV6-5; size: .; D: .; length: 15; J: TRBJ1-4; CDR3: CASSYSGTTNEKLFF; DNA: TGTGCCAGCAGTTACTCCGGGACAACTAATGAAAAACTGTTTTTT
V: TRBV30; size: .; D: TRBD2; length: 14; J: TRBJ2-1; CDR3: CASTTSGRGNEQFF; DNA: TGTGCCTCCACGACTAGCGGGAGGGGTAATGAGCAGTTCTTC
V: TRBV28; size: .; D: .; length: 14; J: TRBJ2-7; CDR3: CASSLLSRAHEQYF; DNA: TGTGCCAGCAGCCTCTTATCGAGGGCACACGAGCAGTACTTC
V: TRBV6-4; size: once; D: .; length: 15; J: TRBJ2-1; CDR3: CASSAWLSSYNEQFF; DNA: TGTGCCAGCAGTGCGTGGTTGAGCTCCTACAATGAGCAGTTCTTC
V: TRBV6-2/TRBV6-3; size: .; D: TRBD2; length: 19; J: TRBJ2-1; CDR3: CASSSGTAKLAGGSNEQFF; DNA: TGTGCCAGCAGTTCCGGGACAGCCAAACTAGCGGGAGGCAGCAATGAGCAGTTCTTC
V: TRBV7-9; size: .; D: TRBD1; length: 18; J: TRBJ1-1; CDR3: CASSTGGHTNFMNTEAFF; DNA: TGTGCCAGCAGCACAGGGGGCCATACTAACTTCATGAACACTGAAGCTTTCTTT
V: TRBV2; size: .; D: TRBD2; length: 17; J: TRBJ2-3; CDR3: CASSGSSGRASTDTQYF; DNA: TGTGCCAGCAGTGGGTCTAGCGGGAGGGCTAGCACAGATACGCAGTATTTT
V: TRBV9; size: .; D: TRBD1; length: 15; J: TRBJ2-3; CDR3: CASSVVDRGLDTQYF; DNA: TGTGCCAGCAGCGTAGTCGACAGGGGTCTAGATACGCAGTATTTT
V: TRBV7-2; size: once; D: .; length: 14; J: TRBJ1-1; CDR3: CASSLSDRTTEAFF; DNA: TGTGCCAGCAGCCTTAGCGACAGGACGACTGAAGCTTTCTTT
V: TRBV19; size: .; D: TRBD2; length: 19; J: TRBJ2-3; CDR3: CASSIFWTSGTAEVDTQYF; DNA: TGTGCCAGTAGTATTTTTTGGACTAGCGGAACAGCGGAGGTCGATACGCAGTATTTT
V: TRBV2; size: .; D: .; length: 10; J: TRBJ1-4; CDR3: CASRVEKLFF; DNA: TGTGCCAGCCGCGTGGAAAAACTGTTTTTT
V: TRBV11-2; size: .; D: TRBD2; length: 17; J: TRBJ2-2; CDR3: CASSFWREGVITGELFF; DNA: TGTGCCAGCAGCTTTTGGCGGGAGGGAGTAATCACCGGGGAGCTGTTTTTT
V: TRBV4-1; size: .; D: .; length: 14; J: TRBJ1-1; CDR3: CASSQADGGTEAFF; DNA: TGCGCCAGCAGCCAAGCCGATGGGGGGACTGAAGCTTTCTTT
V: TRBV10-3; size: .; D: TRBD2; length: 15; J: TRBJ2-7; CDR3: CAIREERGRSYEQYF; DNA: TGTGCCATCAGGGAGGAGCGGGGACGGTCCTACGAGCAGTACTTC
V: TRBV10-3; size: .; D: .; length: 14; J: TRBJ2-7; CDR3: CAISAGAAFDEQYF; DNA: TGTGCCATCAGTGCTGGAGCAGCTTTCGACGAGCAGTACTTC
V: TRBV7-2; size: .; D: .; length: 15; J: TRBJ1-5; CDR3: CASSLEQGSGQPQHF; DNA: TGTGCCAGCAGCTTAGAACAGGGCTCAGGCCAGCCCCAGCATTTT
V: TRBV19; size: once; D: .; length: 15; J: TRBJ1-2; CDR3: CASSRQDRFNDGYTF; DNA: TGTGCCAGTAGTAGACAGGACAGATTTAACGATGGCTACACCTTC
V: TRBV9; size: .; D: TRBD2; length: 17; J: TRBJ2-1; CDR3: CASSVEGGGRAYNEQFF; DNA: TGTGCCAGCAGCGTAGAGGGCGGCGGGAGGGCCTACAATGAGCAGTTCTTC
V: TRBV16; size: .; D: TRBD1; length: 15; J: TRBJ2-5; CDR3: CASSQRNRGKETQYF; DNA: TGTGCCAGCAGCCAAAGGAACAGGGGGAAAGAGACCCAGTACTTC
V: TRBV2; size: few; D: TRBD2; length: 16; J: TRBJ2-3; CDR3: CASSKGLAASTDTQYF; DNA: TGTGCCAGCAGTAAGGGACTAGCGGCCAGCACAGATACGCAGTATTTT
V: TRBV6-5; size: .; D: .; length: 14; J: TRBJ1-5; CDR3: CASSRVQGVGPQHF; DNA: TGTGCCAGCAGTAGGGTGCAGGGCGTTGGGCCCCAGCATTTT
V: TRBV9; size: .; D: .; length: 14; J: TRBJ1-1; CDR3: CASSVVGANTEAFF; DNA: TGTGCCAGCAGCGTAGTGGGGGCGAACACTGAAGCTTTCTTT
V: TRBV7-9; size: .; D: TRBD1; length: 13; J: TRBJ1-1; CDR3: CASSAGQGTGAFF; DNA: TGTGCCAGCAGCGCGGGACAGGGGACGGGAGCTTTCTTT
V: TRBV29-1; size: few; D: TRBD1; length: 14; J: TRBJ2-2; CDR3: CSVVGQGYTGELFF; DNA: TGCAGCGTCGTCGGACAGGGGTACACCGGGGAGCTGTTTTTT
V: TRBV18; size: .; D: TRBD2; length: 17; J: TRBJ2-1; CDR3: CASSTALGLAGNNEQFF; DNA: TGTGCCAGCTCAACAGCCCTCGGGCTAGCGGGTAACAATGAGCAGTTCTTC
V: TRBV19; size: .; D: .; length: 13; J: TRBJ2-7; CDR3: CASSRGLSYEQYF; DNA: TGTGCCAGTAGTAGGGGACTTTCCTACGAGCAGTACTTC
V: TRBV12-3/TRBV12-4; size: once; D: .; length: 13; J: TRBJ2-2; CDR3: CASRRENTGELFF; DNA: TGTGCCAGCCGACGGGAGAACACCGGGGAGCTGTTTTTT
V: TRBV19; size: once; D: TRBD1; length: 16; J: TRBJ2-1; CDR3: CASSPETRDRAREQFF; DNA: TGTGCCAGTAGTCCTGAAACCCGGGACAGGGCGCGGGAGCAGTTCTTC
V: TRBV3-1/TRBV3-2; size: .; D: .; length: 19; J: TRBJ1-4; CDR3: CASSQEVGLAGGINEKLFF; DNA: TGTGCCAGCAGCCAAGAAGTTGGACTAGCGGGAGGAATTAATGAAAAACTGTTTTTT
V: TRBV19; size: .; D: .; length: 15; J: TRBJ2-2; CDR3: CASRQGTMNTGELFF; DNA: TGTGCCAGTAGGCAGGGGACCATGAACACCGGGGAGCTGTTTTTT
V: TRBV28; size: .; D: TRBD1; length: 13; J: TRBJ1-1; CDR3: CASSLRGPTEAFF; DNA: TGTGCCAGCAGTTTGAGGGGGCCCACTGAAGCTTTCTTT
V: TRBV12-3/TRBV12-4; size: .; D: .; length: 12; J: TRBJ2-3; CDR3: CASSLAGYTQYF; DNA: TGTGCCAGCAGCCTTGCGGGTTATACGCAGTATTTT
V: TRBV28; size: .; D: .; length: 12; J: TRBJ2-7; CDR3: CASSLLRYEQYF; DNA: TGTGCCAGCAGTCTTCTCCGCTACGAGCAGTACTTC
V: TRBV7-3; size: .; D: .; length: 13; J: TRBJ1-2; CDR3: CASSLGQFWGYTF; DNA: TGTGCCAGCAGCTTAGGACAGTTCTGGGGCTACACCTTC
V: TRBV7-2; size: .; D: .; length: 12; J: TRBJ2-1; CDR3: CASSHSGGASFF; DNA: TGTGCCAGCAGCCATTCCGGCGGCGCGTCATTCTTC
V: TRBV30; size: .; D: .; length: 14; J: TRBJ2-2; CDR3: CAWSVERDTGELFF; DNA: TGTGCCTGGAGTGTAGAGCGGGACACCGGGGAGCTGTTTTTT
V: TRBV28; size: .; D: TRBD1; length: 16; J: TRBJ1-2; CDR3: CASSPRGDRGNYGYTF; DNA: TGTGCCAGCAGTCCCCGAGGGGACAGGGGCAACTATGGCTACACCTTC
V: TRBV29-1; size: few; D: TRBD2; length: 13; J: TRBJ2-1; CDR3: CSGQLAGGIEQFF; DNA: TGCAGCGGGCAACTAGCGGGAGGGATTGAGCAGTTCTTC
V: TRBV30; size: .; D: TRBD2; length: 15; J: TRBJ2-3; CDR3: CAWSVGLAGTDTQYF; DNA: TGTGCCTGGAGTGTAGGACTAGCGGGAACAGATACGCAGTATTTT
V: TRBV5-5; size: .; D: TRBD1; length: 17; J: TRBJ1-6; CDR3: CASSASQGASSNSPLHF; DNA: TGTGCCAGCAGCGCCTCACAGGGGGCGAGCTCGAATTCACCCCTCCACTTT
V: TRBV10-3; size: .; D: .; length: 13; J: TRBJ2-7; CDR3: CAISSRETYEQYF; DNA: TGTGCCATCAGTTCAAGGGAGACTTACGAGCAGTACTTC
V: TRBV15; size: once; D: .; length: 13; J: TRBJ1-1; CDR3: CATSRDRQVEAFF; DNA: TGTGCCACCAGCAGAGATCGGCAGGTTGAAGCTTTCTTT
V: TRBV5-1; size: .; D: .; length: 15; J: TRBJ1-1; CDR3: CASSLSPGMNTEAFF; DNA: TGCGCCAGCAGCTTGTCTCCAGGGATGAACACTGAAGCTTTCTTT
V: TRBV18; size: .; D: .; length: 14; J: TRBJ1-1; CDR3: CASSTTPLNTEAFF; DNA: TGTGCCAGCTCAACGACACCCTTGAACACTGAAGCTTTCTTT
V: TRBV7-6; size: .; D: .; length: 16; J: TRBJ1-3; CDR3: CASSLDRSSSGNTIYF; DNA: TGTGCCAGCAGCTTAGACCGTAGTTCCTCTGGAAACACCATATATTTT
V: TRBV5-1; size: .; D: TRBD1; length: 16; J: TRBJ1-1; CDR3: CASSYNPGGRDTEAFF; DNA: TGCGCCAGCAGCTATAATCCAGGGGGCCGGGACACTGAAGCTTTCTTT
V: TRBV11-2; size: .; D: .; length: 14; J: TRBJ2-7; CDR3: CASSLEFSAYEQYF; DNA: TGTGCCAGCAGCTTAGAGTTTAGTGCGTACGAGCAGTACTTC